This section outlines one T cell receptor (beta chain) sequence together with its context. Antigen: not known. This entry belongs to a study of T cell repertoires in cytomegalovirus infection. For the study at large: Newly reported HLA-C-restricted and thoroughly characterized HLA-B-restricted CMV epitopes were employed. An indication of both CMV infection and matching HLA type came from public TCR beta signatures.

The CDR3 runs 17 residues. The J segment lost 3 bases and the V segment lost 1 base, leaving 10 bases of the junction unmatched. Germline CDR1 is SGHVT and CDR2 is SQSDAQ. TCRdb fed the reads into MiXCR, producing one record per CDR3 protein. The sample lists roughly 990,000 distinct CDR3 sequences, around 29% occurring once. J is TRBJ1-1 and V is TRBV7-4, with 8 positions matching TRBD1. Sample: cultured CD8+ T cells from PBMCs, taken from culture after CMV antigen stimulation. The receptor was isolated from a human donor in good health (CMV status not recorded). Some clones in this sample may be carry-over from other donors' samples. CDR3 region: CASSLESGGQGYTEAFF. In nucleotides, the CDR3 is TGTGCCAGCAGCTTAGAGTCTGGAGGACAGGGTTACACTGAAGCTTTCTTT.